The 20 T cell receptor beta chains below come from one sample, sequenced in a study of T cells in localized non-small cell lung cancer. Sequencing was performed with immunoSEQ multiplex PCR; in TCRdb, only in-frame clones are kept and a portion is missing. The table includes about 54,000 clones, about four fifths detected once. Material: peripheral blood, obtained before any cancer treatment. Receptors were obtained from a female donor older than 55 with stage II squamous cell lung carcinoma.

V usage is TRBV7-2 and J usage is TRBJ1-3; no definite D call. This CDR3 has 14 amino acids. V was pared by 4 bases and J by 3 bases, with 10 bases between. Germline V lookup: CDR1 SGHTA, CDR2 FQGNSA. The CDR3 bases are TGTGCCAGCAGCTCCTCGACACGTGGAAACACCATATATTTT. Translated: CASSSSTRGNTIYF.

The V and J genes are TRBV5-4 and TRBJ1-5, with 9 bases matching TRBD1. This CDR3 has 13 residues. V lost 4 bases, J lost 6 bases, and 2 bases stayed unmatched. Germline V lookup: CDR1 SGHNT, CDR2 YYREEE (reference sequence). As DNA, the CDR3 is TGTGCCAGCAGCCCGACAGGGGGTCAGCCCCAGCATTTT. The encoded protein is CASSPTGGQPQHF. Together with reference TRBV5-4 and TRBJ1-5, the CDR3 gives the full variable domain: ETGVTQSPTHLIKTRGQQVTLRCSSQSGHNTVSWYQQALGQGPQFIFQYYREEENGRGNFPPRFSGLQFPNYSSELNVNALELDDSALYLCASSPTGGQPQHFGDGTRLSIL.

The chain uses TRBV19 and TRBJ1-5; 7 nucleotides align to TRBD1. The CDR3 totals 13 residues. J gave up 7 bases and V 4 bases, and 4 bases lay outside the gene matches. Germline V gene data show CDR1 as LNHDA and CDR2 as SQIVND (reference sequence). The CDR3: CASSTQGGQPQHF. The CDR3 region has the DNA TGTGCCAGTAGTACCCAGGGGGGCCAGCCCCAGCATTTT.

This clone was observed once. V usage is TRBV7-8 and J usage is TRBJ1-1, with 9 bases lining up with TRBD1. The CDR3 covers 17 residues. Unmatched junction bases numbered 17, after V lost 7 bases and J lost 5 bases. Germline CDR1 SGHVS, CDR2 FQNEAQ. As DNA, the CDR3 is TGTGCCAGCACCCTAGGGCAAGGACAGGGGAGGCGAACTGAAGCTTTCTTT. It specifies CASTLGQGQGRRTEAFF.

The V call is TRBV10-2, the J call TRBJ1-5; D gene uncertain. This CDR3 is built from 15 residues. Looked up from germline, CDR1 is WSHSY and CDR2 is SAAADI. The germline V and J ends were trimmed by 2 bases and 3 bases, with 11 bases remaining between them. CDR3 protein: CASSEQDGYNQPQHF. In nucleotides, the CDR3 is TGCGCCAGCAGTGAGCAAGACGGCTACAATCAGCCCCAGCATTTT.

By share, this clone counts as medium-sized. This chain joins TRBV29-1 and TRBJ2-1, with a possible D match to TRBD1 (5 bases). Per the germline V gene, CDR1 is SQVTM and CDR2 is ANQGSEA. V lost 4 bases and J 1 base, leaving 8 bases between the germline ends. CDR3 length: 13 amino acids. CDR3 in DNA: TGCAGCGTTGTGTCAGGGTCCTACAATGAGCAGTTCTTC. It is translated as CSVVSGSYNEQFF.

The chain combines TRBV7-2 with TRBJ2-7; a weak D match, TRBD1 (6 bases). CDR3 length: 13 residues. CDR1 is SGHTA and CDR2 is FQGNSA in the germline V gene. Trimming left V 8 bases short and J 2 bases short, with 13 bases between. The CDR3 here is CASGRGHTYEQYF. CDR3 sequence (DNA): TGTGCCAGCGGACGGGGACACACCTACGAGCAGTACTTC. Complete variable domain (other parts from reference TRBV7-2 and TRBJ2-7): GAGVSQSPSNKVTEKGKDVELRCDPISGHTALYWYRQSLGQGLEFLIYFQGNSAPDKSGLPSDRFSAERTGGSVSTLTIQRTQQEDSAVYLCASGRGHTYEQYFGPGTRLTVT.

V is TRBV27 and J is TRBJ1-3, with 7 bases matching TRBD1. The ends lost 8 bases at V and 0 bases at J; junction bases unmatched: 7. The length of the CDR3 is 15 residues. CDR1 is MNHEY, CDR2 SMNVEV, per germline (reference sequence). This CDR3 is CASRQGLGSGNTIYF. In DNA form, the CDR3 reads TGTGCCAGCCGACAGGGTTTGGGCTCTGGAAACACCATATATTTT.

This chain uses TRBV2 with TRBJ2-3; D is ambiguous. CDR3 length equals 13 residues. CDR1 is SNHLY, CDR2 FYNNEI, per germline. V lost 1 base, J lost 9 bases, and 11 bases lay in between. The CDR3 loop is CASSEDLNQTQYF. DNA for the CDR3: TGTGCCAGCAGTGAAGATTTAAACCAGACGCAGTATTTT.

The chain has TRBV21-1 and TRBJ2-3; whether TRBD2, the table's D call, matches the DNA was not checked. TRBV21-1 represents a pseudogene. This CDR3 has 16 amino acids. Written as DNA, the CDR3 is TGTGCCAGCAGCAAAAAGTGGGGAGTGAGCCCAGATACGCAGTATTTT. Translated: CASSKKWGVSPDTQYF.

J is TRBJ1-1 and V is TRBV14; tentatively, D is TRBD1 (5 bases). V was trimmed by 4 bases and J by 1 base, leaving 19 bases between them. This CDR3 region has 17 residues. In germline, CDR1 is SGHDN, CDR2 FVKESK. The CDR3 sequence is CASSPFGAGYKNTEAFF. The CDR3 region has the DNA TGTGCCAGCAGCCCCTTCGGGGCAGGGTATAAGAACACTGAAGCTTTCTTT.

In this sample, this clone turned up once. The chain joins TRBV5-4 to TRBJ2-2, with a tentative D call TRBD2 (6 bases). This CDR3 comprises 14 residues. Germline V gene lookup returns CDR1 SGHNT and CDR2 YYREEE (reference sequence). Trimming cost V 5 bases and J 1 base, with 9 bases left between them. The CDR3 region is CASSQGGNTGELFF. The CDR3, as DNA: TGTGCCAGCAGTCAGGGAGGGAACACCGGGGAGCTGTTTTTT. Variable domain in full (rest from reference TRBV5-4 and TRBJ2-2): ETGVTQSPTHLIKTRGQQVTLRCSSQSGHNTVSWYQQALGQGPQFIFQYYREEENGRGNFPPRFSGLQFPNYSSELNVNALELDDSALYLCASSQGGNTGELFFGEGSRLTVL.

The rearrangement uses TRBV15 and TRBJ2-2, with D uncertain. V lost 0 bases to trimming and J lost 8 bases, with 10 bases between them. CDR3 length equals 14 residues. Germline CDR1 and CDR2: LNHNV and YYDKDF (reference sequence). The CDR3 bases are TGTGCCACCAGCAGAGATCCCGTAGTTGGGGAGCTGTTTTTT. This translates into CATSRDPVVGELFF.

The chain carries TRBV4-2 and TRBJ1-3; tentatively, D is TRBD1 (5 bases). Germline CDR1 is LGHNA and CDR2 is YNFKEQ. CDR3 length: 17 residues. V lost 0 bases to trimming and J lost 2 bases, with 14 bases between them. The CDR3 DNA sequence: TGTGCCAGCAGCCAAGATAGGGACCGCAAGGCTGGAAACACCATATATTTT. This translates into CASSQDRDRKAGNTIYF.

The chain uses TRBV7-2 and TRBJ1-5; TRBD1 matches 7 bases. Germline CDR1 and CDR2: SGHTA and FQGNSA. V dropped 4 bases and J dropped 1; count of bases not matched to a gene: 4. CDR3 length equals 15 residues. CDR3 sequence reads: CASSSGTVSNQPQHF. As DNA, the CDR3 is TGTGCCAGCAGCTCAGGGACAGTAAGCAATCAGCCCCAGCATTTT.

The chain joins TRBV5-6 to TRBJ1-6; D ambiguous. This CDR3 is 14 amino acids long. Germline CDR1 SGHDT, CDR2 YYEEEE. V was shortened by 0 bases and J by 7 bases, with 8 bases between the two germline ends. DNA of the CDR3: TGTGCCAGCAGCTTGGACAGACCCAATTCACCCCTCCACTTT. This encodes CASSLDRPNSPLHF. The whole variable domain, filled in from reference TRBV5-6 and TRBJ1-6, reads DAGVTQSPTHLIKTRGQQVTLRCSPKSGHDTVSWYQQALGQGPQFIFQYYEEEERQRGNFPDRFSGHQFPNYSSELNVNALLLGDSALYLCASSLDRPNSPLHFGNGTRLTVT.

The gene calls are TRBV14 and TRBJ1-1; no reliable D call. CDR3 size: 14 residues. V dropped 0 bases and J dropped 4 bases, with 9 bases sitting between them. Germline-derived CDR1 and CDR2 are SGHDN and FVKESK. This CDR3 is CASSQDFGRTEAFF. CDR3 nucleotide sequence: TGTGCCAGCAGCCAAGATTTCGGTCGCACTGAAGCTTTCTTT.

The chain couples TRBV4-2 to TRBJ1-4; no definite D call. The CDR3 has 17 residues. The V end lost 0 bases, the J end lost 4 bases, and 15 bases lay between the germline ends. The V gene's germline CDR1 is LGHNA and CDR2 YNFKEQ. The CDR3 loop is CASSQEPPTIDNEKLFF. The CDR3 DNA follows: TGTGCCAGCAGCCAAGAGCCCCCGACAATCGATAATGAAAAACTGTTTTTT.

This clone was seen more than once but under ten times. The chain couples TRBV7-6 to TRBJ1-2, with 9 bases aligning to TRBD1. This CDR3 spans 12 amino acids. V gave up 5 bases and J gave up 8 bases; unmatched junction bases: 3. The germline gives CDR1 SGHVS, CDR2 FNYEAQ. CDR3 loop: CASSNRGQGYTF. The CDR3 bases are TGTGCCAGCAGCAACAGGGGGCAGGGCTACACCTTC.

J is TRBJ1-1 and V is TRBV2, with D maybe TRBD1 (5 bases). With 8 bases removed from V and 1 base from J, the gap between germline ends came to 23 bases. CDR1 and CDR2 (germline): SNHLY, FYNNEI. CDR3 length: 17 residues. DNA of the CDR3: TGTGCCAGCGGTGGGGACTCAACCGGTGGGAAGAACACTGAAGCTTTCTTT. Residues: CASGGDSTGGKNTEAFF.